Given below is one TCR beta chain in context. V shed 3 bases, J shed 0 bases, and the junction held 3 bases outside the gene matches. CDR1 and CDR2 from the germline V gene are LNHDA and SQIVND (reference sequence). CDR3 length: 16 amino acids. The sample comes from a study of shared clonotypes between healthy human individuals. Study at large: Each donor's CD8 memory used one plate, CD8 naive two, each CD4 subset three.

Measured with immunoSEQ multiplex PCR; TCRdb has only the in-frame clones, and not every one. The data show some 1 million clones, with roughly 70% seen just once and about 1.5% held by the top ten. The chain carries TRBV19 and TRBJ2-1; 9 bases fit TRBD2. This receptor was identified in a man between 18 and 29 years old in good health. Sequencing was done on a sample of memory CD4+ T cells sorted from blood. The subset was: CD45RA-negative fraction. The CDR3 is CASSIKRGASYNEQFF. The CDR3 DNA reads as TGTGCCAGTAGTATTAAGCGGGGGGCCTCCTACAATGAGCAGTTCTTC.